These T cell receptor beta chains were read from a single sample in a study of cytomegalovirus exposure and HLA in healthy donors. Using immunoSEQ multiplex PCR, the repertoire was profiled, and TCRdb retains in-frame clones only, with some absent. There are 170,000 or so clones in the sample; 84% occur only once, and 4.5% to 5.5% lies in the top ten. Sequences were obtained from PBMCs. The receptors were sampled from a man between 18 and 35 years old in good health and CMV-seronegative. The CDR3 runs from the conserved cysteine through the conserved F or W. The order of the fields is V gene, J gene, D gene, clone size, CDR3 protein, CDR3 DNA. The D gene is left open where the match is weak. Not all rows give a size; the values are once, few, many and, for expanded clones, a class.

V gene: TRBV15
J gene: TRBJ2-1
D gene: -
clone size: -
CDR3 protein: CATSSRLGEQFF
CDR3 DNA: TGTGCCACCAGCAGTAGACTAGGTGAGCAGTTCTTC

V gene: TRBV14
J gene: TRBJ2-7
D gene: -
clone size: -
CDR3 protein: CASSQKHGQKKEQYF
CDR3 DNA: TGTGCCAGCAGCCAAAAACACGGACAGAAAAAAGAGCAGTACTTC

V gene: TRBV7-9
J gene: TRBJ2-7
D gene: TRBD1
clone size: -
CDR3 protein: CASSSDRGYEQYF
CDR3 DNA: TGTGCCAGCAGCTCGGACAGGGGTTACGAGCAGTACTTC

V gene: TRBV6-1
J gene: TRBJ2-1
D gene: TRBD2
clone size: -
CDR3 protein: CASRPGTSGRNEQFF
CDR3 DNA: TGTGCCAGCAGGCCCGGGACTAGCGGGAGGAATGAGCAGTTCTTC

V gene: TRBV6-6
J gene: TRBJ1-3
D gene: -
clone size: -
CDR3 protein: CASSYSTAAGNTIYF
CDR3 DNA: TGTGCCAGCAGTTACTCGACGGCGGCCGGAAACACCATATATTTT

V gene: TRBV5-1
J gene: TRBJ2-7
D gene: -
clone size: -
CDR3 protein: CASNRAGEQYF
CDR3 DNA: TGCGCCAGCAACAGGGCTGGCGAGCAGTACTTC

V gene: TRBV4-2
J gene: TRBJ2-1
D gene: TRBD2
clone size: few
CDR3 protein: CASSQETLAGVAFEQFF
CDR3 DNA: TGTGCCAGCAGCCAAGAGACACTAGCGGGAGTCGCATTTGAGCAGTTCTTC

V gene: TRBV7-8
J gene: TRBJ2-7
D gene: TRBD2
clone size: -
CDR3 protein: CASSSTRAGGYYEQYF
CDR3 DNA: TGTGCCAGCAGCTCAACTCGAGCGGGAGGATACTACGAGCAGTACTTC

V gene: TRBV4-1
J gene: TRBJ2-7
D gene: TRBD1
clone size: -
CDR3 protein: CASSQDPGQIYEQYF
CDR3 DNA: TGCGCCAGCAGCCAAGACCCGGGACAGATCTACGAGCAGTACTTC

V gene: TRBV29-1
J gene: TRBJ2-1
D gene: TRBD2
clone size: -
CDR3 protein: CSVEGVRGGPEQFF
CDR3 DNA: TGCAGCGTTGAAGGTGTGCGGGGGGGCCCCGAGCAGTTCTTC

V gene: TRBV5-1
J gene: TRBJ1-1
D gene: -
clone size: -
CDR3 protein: CASSLVGEMNTEAFF
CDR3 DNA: TGCGCCAGCAGCTTGGTCGGGGAAATGAACACTGAAGCTTTCTTT

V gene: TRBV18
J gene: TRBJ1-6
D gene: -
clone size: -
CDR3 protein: CASSVTSSYNSPLHF
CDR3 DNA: TGTGCCAGCTCGGTAACAAGCTCCTATAATTCACCCCTCCACTTT

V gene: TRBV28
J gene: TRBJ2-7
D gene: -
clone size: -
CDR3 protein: CASSLTVLREQYF
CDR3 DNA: TGTGCCAGCAGTTTGACAGTGCTACGAGAGCAGTACTTC

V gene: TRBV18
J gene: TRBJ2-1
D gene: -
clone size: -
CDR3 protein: CASSPLGGMDEQFF
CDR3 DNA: TGTGCCAGCTCACCACTCGGGGGAATGGATGAGCAGTTCTTC

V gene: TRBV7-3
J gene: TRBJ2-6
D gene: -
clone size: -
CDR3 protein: CASKKTEGANVLTF
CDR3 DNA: TGTGCCAGCAAAAAAACAGAGGGGGCCAACGTCCTGACTTTC

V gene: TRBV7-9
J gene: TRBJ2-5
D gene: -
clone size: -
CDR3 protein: CSSSLAQGWETQYF
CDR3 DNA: TGTTCCAGCAGCTTAGCCCAGGGATGGGAGACCCAGTACTTC

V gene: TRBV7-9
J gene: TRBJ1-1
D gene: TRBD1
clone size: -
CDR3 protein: CASSLAPGTGAFF
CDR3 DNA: TGTGCCAGCAGCTTAGCGCCCGGGACAGGAGCTTTCTTT

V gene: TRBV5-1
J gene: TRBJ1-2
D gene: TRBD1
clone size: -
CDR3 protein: CASSTWDRERGYTF
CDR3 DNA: TGCGCCAGCAGCACCTGGGACAGGGAGAGGGGCTACACCTTC

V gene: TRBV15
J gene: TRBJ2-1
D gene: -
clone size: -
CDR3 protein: CATSRGLEVREQFF
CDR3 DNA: TGTGCCACCAGCAGAGGCCTAGAGGTCCGTGAGCAGTTCTTC

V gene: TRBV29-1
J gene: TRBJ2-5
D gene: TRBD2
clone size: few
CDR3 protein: CSVVAGGETQYF
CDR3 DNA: TGCAGCGTTGTAGCGGGAGGAGAGACCCAGTACTTC

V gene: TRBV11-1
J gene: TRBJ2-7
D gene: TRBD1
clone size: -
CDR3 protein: CASSLGRTGSYEQYF
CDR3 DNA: TGTGCCAGCAGCTTGGGAAGGACAGGGTCCTACGAGCAGTACTTC

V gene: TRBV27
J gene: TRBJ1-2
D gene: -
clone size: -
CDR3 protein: CASSGPGTTLGYTF
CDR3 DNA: TGTGCCAGCAGTGGTCCCGGGACTACGCTAGGCTACACCTTC

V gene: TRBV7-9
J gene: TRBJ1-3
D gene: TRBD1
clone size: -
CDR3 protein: CASSSGTVSGNTIYF
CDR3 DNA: TGTGCCAGCAGCTCCGGGACAGTGTCTGGAAACACCATATATTTT

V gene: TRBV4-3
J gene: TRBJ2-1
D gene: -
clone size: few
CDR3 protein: CASSQGFSGRSFYNEQFF
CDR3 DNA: TGCGCCAGCAGCCAAGGCTTTAGCGGCCGGAGTTTCTACAATGAGCAGTTCTTC

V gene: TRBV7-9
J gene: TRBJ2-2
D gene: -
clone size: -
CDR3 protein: CASSAPVLGGELFF
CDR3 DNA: TGTGCCAGCAGCGCCCCGGTACTTGGCGGGGAGCTGTTTTTT

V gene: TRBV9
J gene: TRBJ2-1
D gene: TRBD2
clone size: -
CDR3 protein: CASSVVGGGSWNEQFF
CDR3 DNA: TGTGCCAGCAGCGTAGTAGGCGGCGGGAGCTGGAATGAGCAGTTCTTC

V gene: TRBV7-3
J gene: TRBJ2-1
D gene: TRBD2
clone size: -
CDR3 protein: CASSFTSGGDNEQFF
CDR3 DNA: TGTGCCAGCAGCTTCACTAGCGGGGGGGACAATGAGCAGTTCTTC

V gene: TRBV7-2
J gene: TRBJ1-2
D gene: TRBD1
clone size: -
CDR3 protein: CASGSRVGGNYGYTF
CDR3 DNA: TGTGCCAGCGGATCTCGGGTAGGGGGCAACTATGGCTACACCTTC

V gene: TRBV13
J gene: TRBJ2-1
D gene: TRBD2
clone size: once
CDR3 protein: CASSLRAAGVNNEQFF
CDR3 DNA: TGTGCCAGCAGCTTAAGGGCGGCGGGAGTAAACAATGAGCAGTTCTTC

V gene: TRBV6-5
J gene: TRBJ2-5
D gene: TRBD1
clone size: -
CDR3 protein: CASTLDRGGGETQYF
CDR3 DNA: TGTGCCAGCACCCTAGACAGGGGGGGTGGAGAGACCCAGTACTTC

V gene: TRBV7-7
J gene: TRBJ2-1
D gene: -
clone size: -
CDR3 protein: CASSSDRFVGYNEQFF
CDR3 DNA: TGTGCTAGCAGCTCTGACAGGTTCGTAGGTTACAATGAGCAGTTCTTC

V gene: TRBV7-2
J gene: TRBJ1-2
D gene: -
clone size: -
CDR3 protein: CASSPWTRFYPYGYTF
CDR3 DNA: TGTGCCAGCAGCCCTTGGACACGCTTTTATCCATATGGCTACACCTTC

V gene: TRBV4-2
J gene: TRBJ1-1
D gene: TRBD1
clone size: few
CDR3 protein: CASSQASGQGAFF
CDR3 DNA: TGTGCCAGCAGCCAGGCGAGCGGACAGGGAGCTTTCTTT

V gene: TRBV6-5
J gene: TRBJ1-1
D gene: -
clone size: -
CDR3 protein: CASMRQLDTEAFF
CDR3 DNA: TGTGCCAGCATGAGGCAGTTAGACACTGAAGCTTTCTTT

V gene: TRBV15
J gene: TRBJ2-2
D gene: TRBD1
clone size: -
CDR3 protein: CATSRDRGTGRTGELFF
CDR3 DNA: TGTGCCACCAGCAGAGATCGGGGGACAGGTCGCACCGGGGAGCTGTTTTTT

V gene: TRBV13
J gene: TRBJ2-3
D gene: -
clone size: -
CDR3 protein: CASSPRWTGDSADTQYF
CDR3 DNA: TGTGCCAGCAGCCCCAGGTGGACGGGAGATTCCGCAGATACGCAGTATTTT

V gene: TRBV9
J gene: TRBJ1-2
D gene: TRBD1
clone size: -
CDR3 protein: CASSVGQGTNYGYTF
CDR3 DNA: TGTGCCAGCAGCGTAGGACAGGGGACGAACTATGGCTACACCTTC

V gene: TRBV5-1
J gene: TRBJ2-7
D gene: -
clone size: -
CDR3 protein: CASSSFTGQAYEQYF
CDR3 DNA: TGCGCCAGCAGCTCATTCACAGGGCAAGCCTACGAGCAGTACTTC

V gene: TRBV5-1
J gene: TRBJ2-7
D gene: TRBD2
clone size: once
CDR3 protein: CASRRETYEQYF
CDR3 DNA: TGCGCCAGCCGGCGGGAGACCTACGAGCAGTACTTC

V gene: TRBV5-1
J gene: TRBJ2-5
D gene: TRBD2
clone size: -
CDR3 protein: CASSFYGGGVQETQYF
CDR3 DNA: TGCGCCAGCAGCTTCTACGGCGGGGGGGTCCAAGAGACCCAGTACTTC

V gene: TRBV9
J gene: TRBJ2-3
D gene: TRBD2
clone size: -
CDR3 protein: CASSVSVAGVADTQYF
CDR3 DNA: TGTGCCAGCAGCGTATCTGTTGCGGGAGTGGCAGATACGCAGTATTTT

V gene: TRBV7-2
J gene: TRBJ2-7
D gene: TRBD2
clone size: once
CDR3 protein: CASSLVLAGDSSYEQYF
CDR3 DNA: TGTGCCAGCAGCTTAGTGCTAGCGGGGGACAGCTCCTACGAGCAGTACTTC

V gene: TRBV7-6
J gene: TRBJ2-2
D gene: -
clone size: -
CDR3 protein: CASSPDYLTGELFF
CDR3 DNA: TGTGCCAGCAGCCCCGACTACCTAACCGGGGAGCTGTTTTTT

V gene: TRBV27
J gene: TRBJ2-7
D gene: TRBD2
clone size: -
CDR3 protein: CASSLWPPGLAGSRYEQYF
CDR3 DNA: TGTGCCAGCAGTTTATGGCCCCCGGGACTAGCGGGAAGTAGGTACGAGCAGTACTTC

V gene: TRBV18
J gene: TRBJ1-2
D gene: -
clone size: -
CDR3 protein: CASSPGEGNGYTF
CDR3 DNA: TGTGCCAGCTCACCCGGGGAGGGAAATGGCTACACCTTC

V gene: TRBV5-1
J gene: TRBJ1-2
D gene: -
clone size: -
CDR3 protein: CASSLNQGSGYTF
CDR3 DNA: TGCGCCAGCAGCTTGAACCAGGGGTCTGGCTACACCTTC

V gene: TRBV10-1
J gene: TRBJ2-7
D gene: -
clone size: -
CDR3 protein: CASSESGNYEQYF
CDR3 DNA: TGCGCCAGCAGTGAGAGTGGTAACTACGAGCAGTACTTC

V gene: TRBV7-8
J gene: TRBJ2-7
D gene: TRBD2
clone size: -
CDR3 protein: CASSLKGSSSGIGEQYF
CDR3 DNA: TGTGCCAGCAGCTTAAAAGGGTCTTCTAGCGGCATTGGTGAGCAGTACTTC

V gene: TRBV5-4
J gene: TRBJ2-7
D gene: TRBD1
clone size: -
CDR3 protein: CASSFQTGGFDEQYF
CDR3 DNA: TGTGCCAGCAGCTTCCAGACAGGGGGATTCGACGAGCAGTACTTC

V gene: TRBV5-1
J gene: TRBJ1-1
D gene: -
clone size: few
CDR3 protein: CASSLDPVGAKAFF
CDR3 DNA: TGCGCCAGCAGCTTGGATCCCGTGGGGGCAAAAGCTTTCTTT